This T cell receptor beta chain originates from a study of T cells in Graves' hyperthyroidism and ophthalmopathy. Study results and limitations: A 13 V-J signature model discriminated ophthalmopathy versus stable hyperthyroidism.

Using RNA transcripts as the source, TCR beta CDR3 regions were amplified. The study used the HTBI primer set for a first-round RT-PCR of the TCR CDR3. TCRdb reanalysed the multiplex PCR reads using MiXCR and keeps one entry per CDR3 protein. The table lists 300,000 or so distinct CDR3 sequences, 15% to 20% of them singletons. Germline V gene lookup returns CDR1 SNHLY and CDR2 FYNNEI. CDR3 length equals 15 residues. V was pared by 6 bases and J by 5 bases, with 12 bases of the junction left unmatched. This clonotype appeared once. Its antigen is currently unknown. Since a much larger clone is just one base distant, this may be a read error.

The rearrangement joins TRBV2 to TRBJ1-1; 7 bases match TRBD1. The TCR was taken from a woman between 45 and 60 years old with Graves' hyperthyroidism. Sequencing used blood. DNA of the CDR3: TGTGCCAGCAGCCGAGGGACAGAGGTTCCTACTGAAGCTTTCTTT. It encodes CASSRGTEVPTEAFF.